The rows below give T cell receptor beta chains drawn from one sample of a study of T cells in Graves' hyperthyroidism and ophthalmopathy. TCRdb redid the calling of the multiplex PCR reads with MiXCR, one entry per CDR3 protein. The repertoire holds 34,000 or so distinct CDR3 sequences, with 52% as singletons. The material sequenced was blood. The source of these receptors is a woman in her forties with Graves' ophthalmopathy. CDR3s include the opening cysteine and the closing phenylalanine or tryptophan. A D gene is named only where the DNA matches it firmly. Clone size is shown for a subset of rows, as once, few, many or a class of expanded clone.

TRBJ2-7 TRBV2 NA medium-sized CASKALIGGVEQYF TGTGCCAGCAAGGCCCTTATTGGAGGGGTTGAGCAGTACTTC
TRBJ1-1 TRBV12-3/TRBV12-4 TRBD1 many CASRFHPTGSTEAFF TGTGCCAGCAGGTTCCACCCGACAGGGAGCACTGAAGCTTTCTTT
TRBJ2-1 TRBV5-1 TRBD1 many CASSLASGGLLTYNEQFF TGCGCCAGCAGCTTGGCCTCAGGGGGATTACTTACCTACAATGAGCAGTTCTTC
TRBJ2-2 TRBV6-2/TRBV6-3 TRBD2 NA CASSYWPGLAGGATGELFF TGTGCCAGCAGTTACTGGCCGGGACTAGCGGGGGGCGCGACCGGGGAGCTGTTTTTT
TRBJ1-5 TRBV5-1 TRBD1 NA CASSSRDREACRNQPQHF TGCGCCAGCAGCTCCCGGGACAGGGAGGCGTGTCGCAATCAGCCCCAGCATTTT
TRBJ2-7 TRBV3-1 TRBD1 many CASSHEGTGSYEQYF TGTGCCAGCAGCCATGAAGGGACAGGGTCCTACGAGCAGTACTTC
TRBJ2-5 TRBV7-2 TRBD1 NA CASSFPRDREETQYF TGTGCCAGCAGCTTCCCCCGGGACAGGGAAGAGACCCAGTACTTC
TRBJ2-5 TRBV10-1 TRBD2 NA CASSVASGTAGETQYF TGCGCCAGCAGTGTAGCCAGCGGGACCGCGGGGGAGACCCAGTACTTC
TRBJ1-4 TRBV20-1 NA many CSTPGEEKLFF TGCAGTACCCCGGGGGAGGAAAAACTGTTTTTT
TRBJ1-2 TRBV2 NA medium-sized CASSAAARNYGYTF TGTGCCAGCAGTGCGGCAGCGCGAAACTATGGCTACACCTTC
TRBJ2-7 TRBV13 NA NA CASSLEGVAGNTYEQYF TGTGCCAGCAGCTTAGAGGGGGTTGCTGGAAACACCTACGAGCAGTACTTC
TRBJ1-3 TRBV12-3/TRBV12-4 NA many CASSKTGYSGNTIYF TGTGCCAGCAGTAAAACAGGGTACTCTGGAAACACCATATATTTT
TRBJ2-3 TRBV5-1 NA many CASSLDGDRTDTQYF TGCGCCAGCAGCTTGGATGGAGACCGCACAGATACGCAGTATTTT
TRBJ2-7 TRBV7-2 NA NA CASSQPLGGRTYEQYF TGCGCCAGCAGCCAACCCTTAGGGGGGCGGACCTACGAGCAGTACTTC
TRBJ1-1 TRBV12-3/TRBV12-4 NA NA CASSFNWGGTEAFF TGTGCCAGCAGTTTCAATTGGGGGGGGACGGAAGCTTTCTTT
TRBJ1-3 TRBV28 NA NA CASRLPGGTGNTICF TGTGCCAGCAGACTTCCGGGGGGTACTGGAAACACCATATGTTTT
TRBJ2-3 TRBV5-1 TRBD2 many CASSRAGLSTDTQYF TGCGCCAGCAGCAGAGCGGGACTTAGCACAGATACGCAGTATTTT
TRBJ2-7 TRBV19 TRBD1 NA CASNPGQGNEQYF TGTGCCAGTAACCCGGGACAGGGGAACGAGCAGTACTTC
TRBJ2-1 TRBV7-3 TRBD2 many CASSLGWASGTNEQFF TGTGCCAGCAGCTTAGGGTGGGCTAGCGGGACCAATGAGCAGTTCTTC
TRBJ2-1 TRBV2 NA medium-sized CASSGREQFF TGTGCCAGCAGTGGGCGTGAGCAGTTCTTC
TRBJ1-1 TRBV9 TRBD1 many CASSAGQGNTEAFF TGTGCCAGCAGCGCCGGACAGGGGAACACTGAAGCTTTCTTT
TRBJ2-1 TRBV6-6 NA NA CASSSDRANEQFF TGTGCCAGCAGTTCCGACCGGGCCAATGAGCAGTTCTTC
TRBJ1-6 TRBV20-1 NA NA CSARSGGPLHF TGCAGTGCGCGCTCGGGGGGTCCCCTCCACTTT
TRBJ2-3 TRBV7-8 TRBD2 NA CASSHPSGSSTDTQYF TGTGCCAGCAGCCACCCTAGCGGGAGCAGCACAGATACGCAGTATTTT
TRBJ2-3 TRBV7-3 TRBD2 NA CASSLSGSGGGDTQYF TGTGCCAGCAGCTTAAGTGGTAGCGGGGGCGGGGATACGCAGTATTTT
TRBJ2-5 TRBV15 NA NA CATSRDLLQYQETQYF TGTGCCACCAGCAGAGATCTTCTACAGTACCAAGAGACCCAGTACTTC
TRBJ2-7 TRBV19 NA NA CASSIPTGPYEQHF TGTGCCAGTAGTATCCCGACAGGACCCTACGAGCAGCACTTC
TRBJ2-7 TRBV29-1 TRBD1 NA CSGGGWDRGQLYEQYF TGCAGCGGCGGAGGCTGGGACAGGGGGCAACTCTACGAGCAGTACTTC
TRBJ2-5 TRBV7-9 NA many CASSLGRAGSETQYF TGTGCCAGCAGCCTGGGACGTGCGGGGTCCGAGACCCAGTACTTC
TRBJ1-5 TRBV2 NA few CAITGGHQPQHF TGTGCCATCACGGGCGGTCATCAGCCCCAGCATTTT
TRBJ2-1 TRBV6-1 TRBD2 NA CASSDWGLAGRSESEQFF TGTGCCAGCAGTGATTGGGGACTAGCGGGGCGGAGTGAGAGTGAGCAGTTCTTC
TRBJ2-7 TRBV19 NA NA CASKQEYF TGTGCCAGTAAACAGGAGTACTTC
TRBJ2-1 TRBV20-1 TRBD2 NA CSAPTSVSYNEQFF TGCAGTGCTCCCACTAGCGTATCCTACAATGAGCAGTTCTTC
TRBJ2-7 TRBV7-2 NA NA CASSLTGSHEQHF TGCGCCAGCAGCTTAACGGGCAGCCACGAGCAGCACTTC
TRBJ2-7 TRBV7-8 TRBD2 many CASKREPSGSLPYEQYF TGTGCCAGCAAGCGGGAACCTAGCGGGAGCCTCCCCTACGAGCAGTACTTC
TRBJ1-6 TRBV7-3 NA NA CASSFQTSVSPLHF TGTGCCAGCAGCTTCCAGACTAGCGTTTCACCCCTCCACTTT
TRBJ2-7 TRBV15 TRBD1 NA CATSSRDRGGEQYF TGTGCCACCAGCTCCCGGGACAGGGGAGGCGAGCAGTACTTC
TRBJ2-6 TRBV7-8 NA NA CASSLASGLSSGANVLTF TGTGCCAGCAGCTTAGCCTCCGGACTCAGCTCTGGGGCCAACGTCCTGACTTTC
TRBJ2-2 TRBV7-9 NA many CASGTDYTGELFF TGTGCCAGCGGCACAGATTACACCGGGGAGCTGTTTTTT
TRBJ2-6 TRBV6-5 NA many CASRENGANVLTF TGTGCCAGCAGGGAGAATGGGGCCAACGTCCTGACTTTC